A single sample is the source of the 25 T cell receptor beta chains below, sequenced in a study of radiotherapy plus CTLA-4 blockade in lung cancer. Data came from immunoSEQ multiplex PCR; TCRdb stores just in-frame clones and leaves some out. The table has some 74,000 clones, around 80% seen once. The sample was peripheral blood, taken from a patient treated with radiotherapy plus ipilimumab. The receptors come from a human donor with non-small cell lung cancer who had a complete response to radiotherapy plus ipilimumab.

This clone was seen ten or more times. One junction end disagrees with the germline gene, perhaps due to a read error. This chain joins TRBV15 and TRBJ2-6; no definite D call. The CDR3 has 16 amino acids. Germline V gene lookup returns CDR1 LNHNV and CDR2 YYDKDF (reference sequence). This chain's CDR3 is CATSGESLSGANVLTF. The CDR3 DNA sequence: TGTGCCACCAGCGGAGAAAGCCTCTCTGGGGCCAACGTCCTGACTTTC.

This CDR3 is CARSCEGTANEKLFF. As DNA, the CDR3 is TGTGCCAGAAGCTGCGAGGGGACTGCTAATGAAAAACTGTTTTTT. The rearrangement joins TRBV7-5 to TRBJ1-4. TRBV7-5 is a pseudogene segment. This CDR3 spans 15 amino acids.

V usage is TRBV15 and J usage is TRBJ2-7, with TRBD1 as a possible D gene (6 bases). This CDR3 is 12 amino acids long. Germline CDR1 reads LNHNV; CDR2 reads YYDKDF (reference sequence). The germline V and J ends were trimmed by 8 bases and 1 base, with 9 bases remaining between them. The CDR3 protein is CATSDSSYEQYF. The CDR3, as DNA: TGTGCCACCTCGGACAGTTCCTACGAGCAGTACTTC.

CDR3 loop: CATWDRGNYGYTF. Written as DNA, the CDR3 is TGTGCCACCTGGGACAGGGGTAACTATGGCTACACCTTC. The chain couples TRBV19 to TRBJ1-2, with 10 bases that match TRBD1. From germline, CDR1 is LNHDA and CDR2 SQIVND (reference sequence). The CDR3 length is 13 residues. V lost 10 bases, J lost 1 base, and 3 bases stayed unmatched.

This clone has more than one count but fewer than ten. The V call is TRBV6-5, the J call TRBJ2-3; D gene ambiguous. The V end was cut by 2 bases, the J end by 3 bases, with 12 bases between. CDR3 length: 15 residues. Looked up from germline, CDR1 is MNHEY and CDR2 is SVGAGI. CDR3 nucleotide sequence: TGTGCCAGCAGTTACCGACTGCAGCCTACAGATACGCAGTATTTT. This gives the protein CASSYRLQPTDTQYF.

This CDR3 is CASSLAGTDSTDTQYF. CDR3 nucleotide sequence: TGCGCCAGCAGCTTGGCCGGGACAGACAGCACAGATACGCAGTATTTT. The chain links TRBV5-1 to TRBJ2-3; 7 bases agree with TRBD1. J lost 0 bases, V lost 0 bases, and 4 bases had no gene match. The CDR3 extends over 16 amino acids. Germline V gives CDR1 SGHRS, CDR2 YFSETQ.

The chain couples TRBV19 to TRBJ2-5, with D perhaps TRBD1 (6 bases). Germline values: CDR1 LNHDA, CDR2 SQIVND (reference sequence). V lost 4 bases and J lost 5, with 17 bases in between. This CDR3 is 15 amino acids long. The chain's CDR3 is CASSSGQPEWETQYF. CDR3 DNA: TGTGCCAGTAGTAGTGGACAGCCGGAATGGGAGACCCAGTACTTC.

The DNA of the CDR3 is TGTGCCAGCAGTGGAAGAGCCAATAGCAATCAGCCCCAGCATTTT. Translating gives CASSGRANSNQPQHF. The chain combines TRBV2 with TRBJ1-5; D not resolved. This CDR3 has 15 amino acids. Germline V gene lookup returns CDR1 SNHLY and CDR2 FYNNEI. V was clipped by 4 bases and J by 0 bases, with 10 bases between them.

The rearrangement links TRBV5-1 to TRBJ2-5; weak D call: TRBD2 (6 bases). The germline V gene has CDR1 SGHRS and CDR2 YFSETQ. The CDR3 is 14 amino acids. V was trimmed by 0 bases and J by 3 bases, leaving 9 bases between them. The CDR3 loop reads CASSLGPGEETQYF. The CDR3 DNA is TGCGCCAGCAGCTTGGGGCCGGGGGAAGAGACCCAGTACTTC.

This chain joins TRBV6-5 and TRBJ1-2, with D hard to call. V lost 2 bases, J lost 9 bases, and 10 bases lay in between. CDR3 length: 12 residues. Per germline, CDR1 MNHEY and CDR2 SVGAGI. For the CDR3, the DNA is TGTGCCAGCAGTTACCGGGGAGTTAGCTACACCTTC. It encodes CASSYRGVSYTF.

This chain connects TRBV19 to TRBJ1-6; D gene uncertain. The germline CDR1 and CDR2 sequences are LNHDA and SQIVND (reference sequence). The CDR3 totals 12 residues. Trimming took off 5 bases at V and 8 bases at J, with 7 bases between the two ends. This chain's CDR3 is CASSYWDSPLHF. CDR3 nucleotide sequence: TGTGCCAGTAGTTATTGGGATTCACCCCTCCACTTT.

This chain uses TRBV13 with TRBJ1-6; D is uncertain. The CDR3 length is 12 residues. Germline loops: CDR1 PRHDT, CDR2 FYEKMQ (reference sequence). Trimming removed 4 bases at V and 7 bases at J, with 5 bases between. The CDR3 DNA follows: TGTGCCAGCAGCTCCAGAAATTCACCCCTCCACTTT. Its translation is CASSSRNSPLHF.

The chain uses TRBV6-5 and TRBJ1-2; perhaps TRBD1 as D (5 bases). The CDR3 covers 13 residues. In germline, CDR1 is MNHEY, CDR2 SVGAGI. V was pared by 2 bases and J by 4 bases, with 8 bases between. The CDR3 nucleotides are TGTGCCAGCAGTTACGGGGGAGGCTATGGCTACACCTTC. Amino acid sequence: CASSYGGGYGYTF.

In its sample, this clone was seen once. The rearrangement uses TRBV11-2 and TRBJ2-3, with D perhaps given as TRBD1 or TRBD2 (5 bases each). The length of the CDR3 is 16 residues. The V gene's germline CDR1 is SGHAT and CDR2 FQNNGV. V was pared by 5 bases and J by 4 bases, with 19 bases between. Here the CDR3 reads CASSPRAGVGADTQYF. CDR3 coding DNA: TGTGCCAGCAGCCCCCGGGCTGGGGTGGGGGCAGATACGCAGTATTTT.

V is TRBV10-3 and J is TRBJ2-7; D gene ambiguous. This CDR3 comprises 12 residues. V was shortened by 6 bases and J by 3 bases, with 9 bases between the two germline ends. Germline V lookup: CDR1 ENHRY, CDR2 SYGVKD. The CDR3 loop is CAISVDSYEQYV. The CDR3 nucleotides are TGTGCCATCAGCGTAGATAGCTACGAGCAGTACGTC.

Points on this clone: One end of the junction is discordant with germline, which a read error may explain. The V call is TRBV7-9, the J call TRBJ2-1, with a tentative D call TRBD1 (5 bases). There are 15 residues in the CDR3. Germline values: CDR1 SEHNR, CDR2 FQNEAQ (reference sequence). CDR3 nucleotide sequence: TGTGCCAGCAGCTTTTATAGGGGTTACTACAATGAGCAGCTCTTC. Translation: CASSFYRGYYNEQLF.

This clone was recorded only once. This sequence joins TRBV10-1 and TRBJ2-5; 11 positions match TRBD1. CDR1 is WNHNN, CDR2 SYGVQD, per germline (reference sequence). The V segment lost 4 bases and the J segment 9 bases; nucleotides outside the gene matches: 4. CDR3 length: 13 residues. CDR3: CASSAGQGVAQYF. The DNA of the CDR3 is TGCGCCAGCAGTGCGGGACAGGGGGTAGCCCAGTACTTC.

This clone was seen just once. J is TRBJ2-1 and V is TRBV9, with a weak D call TRBD1 (5 bases). Germline CDR1 SGDLS, CDR2 YYNGEE. CDR3 length: 15 residues. The V end was cut by 3 bases, the J end by 0 bases, with 10 bases between. Written as DNA, the CDR3 is TGTGCCAGCAGCGCACAGGCTAGCTCCTACAATGAGCAGTTCTTC. As protein: CASSAQASSYNEQFF.

In its sample, this clone was seen a few times. V usage is TRBV10-3 and J usage is TRBJ1-2; no definite D call. Germline assignment: CDR1 ENHRY and CDR2 SYGVKD. The V end lost 6 bases, the J end lost 5 bases, and 16 bases lay between the germline ends. The CDR3 runs to 14 residues. The CDR3 bases are TGTGCCATCAGGAGCCTCCCGGATTCATATGGCTACACCTTC. Translation: CAIRSLPDSYGYTF.

Regarding this clone: This specimen includes other DNA sequences encoding the same CDR3. V usage is TRBV29-1 and J usage is TRBJ2-5; 7 positions agree with TRBD1. Germline assignment: CDR1 SQVTM and CDR2 ANQGSEA. This CDR3 has 12 amino acids. The V and J ends lost 4 bases and 4 bases, in that order; junction bases with no gene match: 3. Here the CDR3 reads CSVGQGGETQYF. Here the CDR3 DNA reads TGCAGCGTTGGACAGGGCGGAGAGACCCAGTACTTC.

The rearrangement joins TRBV6-5 to TRBJ2-1, with D perhaps being TRBD1 or TRBD2 (6 bases each). Germline V gene data show CDR1 as MNHEY and CDR2 as SVGAGI. CDR3 length equals 14 residues. V lost 10 bases to trimming and J lost 6 bases, with 19 bases between them. Here the CDR3 reads CAISPGGPINEQFF. The CDR3 DNA sequence: TGTGCCATCAGCCCTGGGGGGCCCATCAATGAGCAGTTCTTC.

Concerning this clone itself: This CDR3 is also generated by other DNA sequences in the sample. In DNA form, the CDR3 reads TGTGCCACCCTGACTAGTAATGAAAAACTGTTTTTT. It codes for CATLTSNEKLFF. The rearrangement joins TRBV6-1 to TRBJ1-4, with unresolved D. This CDR3 is 12 amino acids long. Germline V gives CDR1 MNHNS, CDR2 SASEGT. The germline V and J ends were trimmed by 10 bases and 4 bases, with 10 bases remaining between them.

On this clone itself: The junction departs from the called germline gene at one end, perhaps through a read error. This chain uses TRBV7-9 with TRBJ2-5; D perhaps matches TRBD2 (6 bases). This CDR3 is 12 amino acids long. Per the germline V gene, CDR1 is SEHNR and CDR2 is FQNEAQ (reference sequence). The CDR3 DNA follows: TGTGCCAGCAGGTGGACGGACTACGAGCAGCACTTC. Translating it yields CASRWTDYEQHF.

This chain links TRBV27 with TRBJ2-4; 9 nucleotides line up with TRBD1. V lost 6 bases to trimming and J lost 8 bases; unmatched junction nucleotides: 5. The CDR3 has 13 residues. Germline V CDR1 and CDR2: MNHEY, SMNVEV (reference sequence). The chain's CDR3 is CASRITGGYIQYF. DNA of the CDR3: TGTGCCAGCAGAATTACAGGGGGCTACATTCAGTACTTC.

The chain recombines TRBV12-5 with TRBJ1-5, with D possibly TRBD1 on 5 matching bases. The CDR3 is 14 amino acids. Trimming pared 6 bases from V and 3 bases from J, leaving 12 bases between. The germline CDR1 and CDR2 sequences are LGHNT and FRNRAP. The CDR3: CASGGGSPNQPQHF. CDR3 DNA sequence: TGTGCTAGTGGGGGGGGTAGCCCCAATCAGCCCCAGCATTTT.